This TCR beta chain is from a study of blood T cell repertoires in COVID-19. Overall study: Specimens from acute and convalescent COVID-19 originated in the United States, Italy and Spain. PBMCs, B-cell-depleted T cells, or T cells were the source of the cDNA or gDNA that made up the material.

As originally analysed: Quantification of nucleated cells was approximated via reference gene primer amplification. TCRdb's copy holds only in-frame clones and misses some; the assay was immunoSEQ multiplex PCR. V and J calls and clone size are as listed in that table; D and trimming were resolved from the DNA. The sample consists of about 270,000 clones, around 86% of them appearing once. The CDR3 runs to 19 residues. The germline V gene has CDR1 LGHDT and CDR2 YNNKEL (reference sequence). The trim removed 0 bases at V and 5 bases at J, leaving 8 bases unmatched. The J gene is TRBJ2-2, the V gene TRBV3-1 (or the pseudogene TRBV3-2); 14 nucleotides line up with TRBD2. Sequenced sample: peripheral blood. This sequence was found in a man in his forties or fifties with active or convalescent COVID-19. CDR3 amino acids: CASSQDLPGLAGATGELFF. CDR3 sequence (DNA): TGTGCCAGCAGCCAAGACTTACCGGGACTAGCGGGAGCTACCGGGGAGCTGTTTTTT.